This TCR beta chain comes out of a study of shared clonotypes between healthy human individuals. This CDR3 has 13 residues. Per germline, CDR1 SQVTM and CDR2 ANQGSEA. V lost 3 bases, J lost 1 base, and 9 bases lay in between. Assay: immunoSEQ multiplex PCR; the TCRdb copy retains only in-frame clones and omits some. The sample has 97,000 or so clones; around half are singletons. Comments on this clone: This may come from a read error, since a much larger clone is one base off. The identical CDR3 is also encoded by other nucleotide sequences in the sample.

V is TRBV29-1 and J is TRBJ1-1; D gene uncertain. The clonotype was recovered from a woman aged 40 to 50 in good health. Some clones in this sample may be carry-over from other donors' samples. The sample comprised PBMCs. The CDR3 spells CSVDWDSNTEAFF. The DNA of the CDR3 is TGCAGCGTTGACTGGGATTCGAACACTGAAGCTTTCTTT.